What follows are 9 T cell receptor beta chains derived from one specimen sequenced in a study of T cell changes during pregnancy in multiple sclerosis. Here immunoSEQ multiplex PCR was the method, and the copy in TCRdb shows in-frame clones only, minus some. Of around 69,000 clones in the sample, approximately 90% were seen once. Sequencing was performed on peripheral blood, taken in the third trimester of pregnancy. The receptors originated from a female donor with multiple sclerosis, enrolled in a pregnancy study.

This chain links TRBV13 with TRBJ2-1, with 7 bases lining up with TRBD1. Germline CDR1 reads PRHDT; CDR2 reads FYEKMQ (reference sequence). There are 15 residues in the CDR3. After removal of 2 bases from V and 1 base from J, the junction contained 2 bases not matched to a gene. CDR3 coding DNA: TGTGCCAGCAGCTTATCAGGGGGTTCCTACAATGAGCAGTTCTTC. Translating gives CASSLSGGSYNEQFF.

The genes are TRBV7-3 and TRBJ2-3; a weak D match, TRBD2 (6 bases). Germline lookup yields CDR1 SGHTA and CDR2 FQGTGA. V was cut by 0 bases and J by 0 bases, with 7 bases left in between. This CDR3 region has 15 residues. The CDR3 DNA is TGTGCCAGCAGCTTAACCGGGGGTAGCACAGATACGCAGTATTTT. Translated, it gives CASSLTGGSTDTQYF. Full variable domain (rest looked up from reference TRBV7-3 and TRBJ2-3): GAGVSQTPSNKVTEKGKYVELRCDPISGHTALYWYRQSLGQGPEFLIYFQGTGAADDSGLPNDRFFAVRPEGSVSTLKIQRTERGDSAVYLCASSLTGGSTDTQYFGPGTRLTVL.

This clone was recorded once. J is TRBJ2-3 and V is TRBV6-4; D perhaps matches TRBD2 (5 bases). Germline loops: CDR1 MRHNA, CDR2 SNTAGT. This CDR3 spans 13 amino acids. V shed 3 bases and J shed 4 bases, with 8 bases lying between them. The DNA for the CDR3 is TGTGCCAGCAGTGATCAAGCGGCAGATACGCAGTATTTT. Translation: CASSDQAADTQYF.

The chain has TRBV5-6 and TRBJ2-1, with 11 positions matching TRBD2. The length of the CDR3 is 16 residues. Germline trimming cut 4 bases from V and 4 bases from J; bases unmatched to any gene: 7. Germline CDR1 and CDR2: SGHDT and YYEEEE. The chain's CDR3 is CASSQTRTSGYNEQFF. CDR3 DNA sequence: TGTGCCAGCAGCCAAACCCGGACTAGCGGGTACAATGAGCAGTTCTTC.

This chain joins TRBV30 and TRBJ2-7; D might be TRBD1 (6 bases). CDR3 length: 12 residues. V lost 2 bases and J 5 bases, leaving 10 bases between the germline ends. CDR1 is GTSNPN and CDR2 is SVGIG in the germline V gene (reference sequence). In DNA, the CDR3 is TGTGCCTGGAGTATCAGGGGCGACGAGCAGTACTTC. It codes for CAWSIRGDEQYF.

The V and J genes are TRBV25-1 and TRBJ2-2; 11 bases line up with TRBD2. V gave up 8 bases and J gave up 8 bases; unmatched junction bases: 4. Germline loops: CDR1 MGHDK, CDR2 SYGVNS. The CDR3 consists of 13 residues. The CDR3 nucleotides are TGTGCCAGCGGATTAGCGGGAGGGGGGGAGCTGTTTTTT. Amino acid sequence: CASGLAGGGELFF.

The genes are TRBV10-3 and TRBJ2-5; 7 nucleotides align to TRBD2. This CDR3 region has 13 residues. CDR1 is ENHRY, CDR2 SYGVKD, per germline. V was pared by 6 bases and J by 1 base, with 2 bases of the junction left unmatched. CDR3 loop: CAIRGGSQETQYF. The CDR3 DNA reads TGTGCCATCAGGGGGGGGAGCCAAGAGACCCAGTACTTC.

On this clone: Lacking the conserved final phenylalanine or tryptophan, this CDR3 likely reflects a read error. The limits of the CDR3 on the DNA are not certain, so only TCRdb's listed CDR3 is given. The chain links TRBV5-4 to TRBJ1-2; the table assigns TRBD1, which was not confirmed against the DNA. The CDR3 region is 14 residues in length, termini included. CDR1 SGHNT and CDR2 YYREEE come from the germline V gene (reference sequence). The CDR3 sequence is CASSSLPTGQGRSI.

This chain joins TRBV30 and TRBJ2-3, with D perhaps matching TRBD2 (6 bases). Trimming left V 1 base short and J 2 bases short, with 10 bases between. CDR3 length: 14 amino acids. Per the germline V gene, CDR1 is GTSNPN and CDR2 is SVGIG (reference sequence). The CDR3 DNA reads as TGTGCCTGGAGTGGGGCGGGGTTCACAGATACGCAGTATTTT. It yields the protein CAWSGAGFTDTQYF.